This entry features one T cell receptor (beta chain) sequence. The data stem from a study of blood T cell repertoires in COVID-19. Across the whole study: The analysed material was cDNA or gDNA that came from T cells, B-cell-depleted T cells, or PBMCs.

Original processing notes: Amplification from reference gene primers served as the basis for estimated nucleated cell counts. Produced via immunoSEQ multiplex PCR; TCRdb's table is partial and in-frame only. The V and J calls and clone size come from that table; D and trimming were worked out from the DNA. The sample contains around 75,000 clones, around 89% of which appear only once. The sequence came from a human donor in a cohort sampled during active COVID-19. Sequences were obtained from peripheral blood.

The CDR3 bases are TGTGCCAGCAGTTACGGTAGCGGCTCCTACAATGAGCAGTTCTTC. Protein sequence: CASSYGSGSYNEQFF. The chain combines TRBV6-5 with TRBJ2-1; D might be TRBD2 (6 bases). Germline V CDR1 and CDR2: MNHEY, SVGAGI. V was trimmed by 2 bases and J by 0 bases, leaving 8 bases between them. The CDR3 runs 15 residues.